The 2 T cell receptor beta chains below all came from one sample that was sequenced in a study of T-cell memory formation after mild COVID-19. MiXCR was run by TCRdb on the 5' RACE reads, yielding one entry per CDR3 protein. Here the sample spans about 320,000 distinct CDR3 sequences, over 11% being singletons. Material for sequencing was PBMCs or a T cell subset sorted from them (not recorded which). All receptors come from a man aged 18 to 30 who had mild COVID-19 (a few samples of this study predate the infection). Cell type and time point are not known.

There are a few counts of this clonotype. This sequence joins TRBV5-1 and TRBJ1-2, with TRBD1 matching 7 bases. The CDR3 consists of 13 residues. Per the germline V gene, CDR1 is SGHRS and CDR2 is YFSETQ. V lost 3 bases, J lost 5 bases, and 4 bases stayed unmatched. The CDR3 DNA sequence: TGCGCCAGCAGCTGGGACAGCTTTTATGGCTACACCTTC. Residues: CASSWDSFYGYTF.

The table lists this clonotype with a few counts. This chain joins TRBV15 and TRBJ2-6; D not resolved. V dropped 5 bases and J dropped 0 bases, with 14 bases sitting between them. The CDR3 contains 17 residues. Germline loops: CDR1 LNHNV, CDR2 YYDKDF (reference sequence). The CDR3, as DNA: TGTGCCACCAGCCGCTTAGGAAGGGCCTCTGGGGCCAACGTCCTGACTTTC. Translated, it gives CATSRLGRASGANVLTF. The variable domain in full, with the rest retrieved from reference TRBV15 and TRBJ2-6, is DAMVIQNPRYQVTQFGKPVTLSCSQTLNHNVMYWYQQKSSQAPKLLFHYYDKDFNNEADTPDNFQSRRPNTSFCFLDIRSPGLGDTAMYLCATSRLGRASGANVLTFGAGSRLTVL.